A single sample gave rise to the 28 T cell receptor beta chains below, sequenced in a study of blood T cell repertoires in COVID-19. Libraries were prepared by immunoSEQ multiplex PCR; TCRdb keeps only in-frame clonotypes and omits some of them. Of a few hundred thousand clones listed, roughly 90% are singletons. The material sequenced was peripheral blood. Receptor source: a woman in her 30s with COVID-19, enrolled during active disease.

The rearrangement joins TRBV10-3 to TRBJ1-6; 11 positions match TRBD1. The junction had 8 bases not matched to a gene; V was cut back by 0 bases and J by 10 bases. In germline, CDR1 is ENHRY, CDR2 SYGVKD. This CDR3 contains 17 residues. Here the CDR3 reads CAISESRVGTGGSPLHF. The CDR3 DNA follows: TGTGCCATCAGTGAGTCGCGCGTCGGGACAGGGGGGTCACCCCTCCACTTT.

The count of this clone is one. The rearrangement uses TRBV29-1 and TRBJ1-1, with 7 nucleotides matching TRBD1. With 6 bases clipped from V and 7 bases from J, the junction kept 14 bases outside the gene matches. This CDR3 has 14 amino acids. CDR1 and CDR2 (germline): SQVTM, ANQGSEA. CDR3 coding DNA: TGCAGCGTGAAAGTTCAGGGGGTGGTGGGTGAAGCTTTCTTT. This gives the protein CSVKVQGVVGEAFF. Full variable domain (remainder filled in from reference TRBV29-1 and TRBJ1-1): SAVISQKPSRDICQRGTSLTIQCQVDSQVTMMFWYRQQPGQSLTLIATANQGSEATYESGFVIDKFPISRPNLTFSTLTVSNMSPEDSSIYLCSVKVQGVVGEAFFGQGTRLTVV.

V and J are TRBV27 and TRBJ2-2, with no clear D. Germline CDR1 reads MNHEY; CDR2 reads SMNVEV (reference sequence). V lost 3 bases and J lost 0, with 5 bases in between. CDR3 length: 14 amino acids. In DNA, the CDR3 is TGTGCCAGCAGTTTGCGAGCGAACACCGGGGAGCTGTTTTTT. It encodes CASSLRANTGELFF.

The V and J genes are TRBV19 and TRBJ2-1, with TRBD1 matching 9 bases. This CDR3 is 16 amino acids long. Germline V CDR1 and CDR2: LNHDA, SQIVND (reference sequence). The junction had 12 bases not matched to a gene; V was cut back by 5 bases and J by 7 bases. The CDR3: CASSAERTGVPNEQFF. DNA for the CDR3: TGTGCCAGTAGTGCCGAACGGACAGGGGTTCCGAATGAGCAGTTCTTC. Based on the CDR3 plus reference TRBV19 and TRBJ2-1, the full variable domain is DGGITQSPKYLFRKEGQNVTLSCEQNLNHDAMYWYRQDPGQGLRLIYYSQIVNDFQKGDIAEGYSVSREKKESFPLTVTSAQKNPTAFYLCASSAERTGVPNEQFFGPGTRLTVL.

Note on this clone: Other DNA sequences in this specimen translate into the identical CDR3. The chain has TRBV5-1 and TRBJ2-2; unclear D gene. V was clipped by 2 bases and J by 1 base, with 6 bases between them. This CDR3 contains 14 residues. Germline V gene data show CDR1 as SGHRS and CDR2 as YFSETQ. DNA of the CDR3: TGCGCCAGCAGCTTATTCAGGAACACCGGGGAGCTGTTTTTT. Its translation: CASSLFRNTGELFF.

This rearrangement joins TRBV5-5 to TRBJ1-1, with D perhaps TRBD1 (5 bases). The CDR3 length is 15 residues. CDR1 SGHKS and CDR2 YYEKEE come from the germline V gene (reference sequence). The ends were cut back, 1 base at V and 4 bases at J, with 14 bases in the middle. In nucleotides, the CDR3 is TGTGCCAGCAGCTTGTTCGGGGGTACTGGCACTGAAGCTTTCTTT. Protein sequence: CASSLFGGTGTEAFF.

V is TRBV19 and J is TRBJ1-2; D is ambiguous. The CDR3 contains 14 residues. Trimming stripped 5 bases from V and 3 bases from J, with 13 bases between. CDR1 and CDR2 from the germline V gene are LNHDA and SQIVND (reference sequence). CDR3 sequence: CASSSNGGYYGYTF. The CDR3 DNA reads TGTGCCAGTAGTTCTAACGGCGGCTACTATGGCTACACCTTC.

V is TRBV29-1 and J is TRBJ2-7; unclear D gene. CDR3 size: 12 residues. Trimming removed 6 bases at V and 2 bases at J, with 11 bases between. Germline V gives CDR1 SQVTM, CDR2 ANQGSEA. For the CDR3, the DNA is TGCAGCGTCGTGGAACAGACCTACGAGCAGTACTTC. It codes for CSVVEQTYEQYF.

The chain couples TRBV6-5 to TRBJ1-6; 8 positions match TRBD1. Losses at the gene ends were 2 bases for V and 10 bases for J; bases not matched to a gene: 10. Germline V gene sequence: CDR1 MNHEY, CDR2 SVGAGI. There are 16 residues in the CDR3. For the CDR3, the DNA is TGTGCCAGCAGTTACATCTCCGGGACAGGATTCTCACCCCTCCACTTT. Amino acids: CASSYISGTGFSPLHF.

The chain uses TRBV7-9 and TRBJ2-7, with TRBD1 identical over 9 bases. Germline V CDR1 and CDR2: SEHNR, FQNEAQ (reference sequence). J lost 2 bases, V lost 5 bases, and 10 bases had no gene match. The CDR3 has 16 amino acids. This CDR3 reads CASSLIPGQGPYEQYF. The CDR3 bases are TGTGCCAGCAGCCTAATTCCGGGACAGGGACCCTACGAGCAGTACTTC.

This chain uses TRBV27 with TRBJ2-7, with TRBD1 matching 9 bases. V was pared by 4 bases and J by 4 bases, with 5 bases of the junction left unmatched. This CDR3 has 14 amino acids. Germline CDR1 is MNHEY and CDR2 is SMNVEV (reference sequence). The CDR3: CASSWTGEDYEQYF. As DNA, the CDR3 is TGTGCCAGCAGTTGGACAGGGGAAGATTACGAGCAGTACTTC.

J is TRBJ2-3 and V is TRBV19; 7 bases are a match to TRBD2. Trimming cost V 4 bases and J 1 base; bases outside gene matches: 8. The CDR3 runs 16 residues. The germline V gene encodes CDR1 LNHDA and CDR2 SQIVND (reference sequence). The CDR3 DNA reads as TGTGCCAGTAGTAGTTTGAAAGCGGGACGCACAGATACGCAGTATTTT. Translating it yields CASSSLKAGRTDTQYF. Together with reference TRBV19 and TRBJ2-3, the CDR3 gives the full variable domain: DGGITQSPKYLFRKEGQNVTLSCEQNLNHDAMYWYRQDPGQGLRLIYYSQIVNDFQKGDIAEGYSVSREKKESFPLTVTSAQKNPTAFYLCASSSLKAGRTDTQYFGPGTRLTVL.

The chain uses TRBV19 and TRBJ1-5; D uncertain. V lost 2 bases, J lost 6 bases, and 11 bases lay in between. Germline CDR1 and CDR2: LNHDA and SQIVND (reference sequence). The CDR3 extends over 14 amino acids. The CDR3 DNA sequence: TGTGCCAGTAGTATACTTCTTTCCGGTCAGCCCCAGCATTTT. Translated: CASSILLSGQPQHF.

V and J are TRBV7-9 and TRBJ1-5, with 7 bases matching TRBD1. This CDR3 has 14 residues. Looked up from germline, CDR1 is SEHNR and CDR2 is FQNEAQ (reference sequence). Unmatched junction bases numbered 3, after V lost 4 bases and J lost 3 bases. CDR3 DNA sequence: TGTGCCAGCAGCTCAGGGGGGAACAATCAGCCCCAGCATTTT. Translating it yields CASSSGGNNQPQHF. Full variable domain (remainder filled in from reference TRBV7-9 and TRBJ1-5): DTGVSQNPRHKITKRGQNVTFRCDPISEHNRLYWYRQTLGQGPEFLTYFQNEAQLEKSRLLSDRFSAERPKGSFSTLEIQRTEQGDSAMYLCASSSGGNNQPQHFGDGTRLSIL.

This CDR3 reads CASGRGGADGYTF. CDR3 coding DNA: TGTGCCAGCGGGCGAGGGGGCGCGGATGGCTACACCTTC. This chain links TRBV9 with TRBJ1-2; 7 bases map to TRBD1. Looked up from germline, CDR1 is SGDLS and CDR2 is YYNGEE. The CDR3 is 13 residues long. The ends lost 7 bases at V and 6 bases at J; junction bases unmatched: 9. The whole variable domain, filled in from reference TRBV9 and TRBJ1-2, reads DSGVTQTPKHLITATGQRVTLRCSPRSGDLSVYWYQQSLDQGLQFLIQYYNGEERAKGNILERFSAQQFPDLHSELNLSSLELGDSALYFCASGRGGADGYTFGSGTRLTVV.

Here the CDR3 reads CASKPGQGIGEQYF. In DNA form, the CDR3 reads TGTGCCAGTAAGCCGGGACAGGGAATCGGCGAGCAGTACTTC. J is TRBJ2-7 and V is TRBV19; 9 nucleotides align to TRBD1. There are 14 residues in the CDR3. The germline V gene has CDR1 LNHDA and CDR2 SQIVND (reference sequence). V shed 7 bases and J 6 bases; nucleotides not matched to a gene: 10. Combining the CDR3 with reference TRBV19 and TRBJ2-7 gives the whole variable domain DGGITQSPKYLFRKEGQNVTLSCEQNLNHDAMYWYRQDPGQGLRLIYYSQIVNDFQKGDIAEGYSVSREKKESFPLTVTSAQKNPTAFYLCASKPGQGIGEQYFGPGTRLTVT.

V gene TRBV6-1 combines with J gene TRBJ2-1; D is perhaps TRBD2 (7 bases). The germline V gene encodes CDR1 MNHNS and CDR2 SASEGT. The CDR3 loop spans 14 amino acids. Trimming stripped 2 bases from V and 12 bases from J, with 17 bases between. The CDR3 reads CASSELAASGAQFF. CDR3 bases: TGTGCCAGCAGTGAACTAGCGGCCTCAGGGGCGCAGTTCTTC.

A few counts support this clone. The genes are TRBV13 and TRBJ1-4, with TRBD1 matching over 7 bases. CDR3 length equals 14 residues. The germline CDR1 and CDR2 sequences are PRHDT and FYEKMQ (reference sequence). V shed 7 bases, J shed 8 bases, and the junction held 10 bases outside the gene matches. As DNA, the CDR3 is TGTGCCAGCACCCGACAGGGCAGTCTAGAAAAACTGTTTTTT. This encodes CASTRQGSLEKLFF. The variable domain in full, completed from reference TRBV13 and TRBJ1-4, reads AAGVIQSPRHLIKEKRETATLKCYPIPRHDTVYWYQQGPGQDPQFLISFYEKMQSDKGSIPDRFSAQQFSDYHSELNMSSLELGDSALYFCASTRQGSLEKLFFGSGTQLSVL.

The V call is TRBV5-4, the J call TRBJ2-7; TRBD2 matches 13 bases. After removal of 5 bases from V and 2 bases from J, the junction contained 4 bases not matched to a gene. Germline V gene sequence: CDR1 SGHNT, CDR2 YYREEE (reference sequence). The CDR3 has 15 amino acids. The CDR3 DNA follows: TGTGCCAGCAGAAACGGACTAGCGGGGGCCTACGAGCAGTACTTC. Translating it yields CASRNGLAGAYEQYF.

The chain is built from TRBV7-2 and TRBJ2-1; 7 bases line up with TRBD2. Germline CDR1 and CDR2: SGHTA and FQGNSA. Trimming took 0 bases from V and 6 from J; bases not matched to a gene: 8. The CDR3 extends over 16 amino acids. The CDR3 loop reads CASSLAFGTTSNEQFF. CDR3 sequence (DNA): TGTGCCAGCAGCTTAGCGTTCGGGACTACAAGCAATGAGCAGTTCTTC. The entire variable domain, with the rest obtained from reference TRBV7-2 and TRBJ2-1, is as follows: GAGVSQSPSNKVTEKGKDVELRCDPISGHTALYWYRQSLGQGLEFLIYFQGNSAPDKSGLPSDRFSAERTGGSVSTLTIQRTQQEDSAVYLCASSLAFGTTSNEQFFGPGTRLTVL.

The chain is built from TRBV24-1 and TRBJ2-3, with 8 bases matching TRBD1. Germline CDR1 reads KGHDR; CDR2 reads SFDVKD. V trimming: 2 bases; J trimming: 4 bases; junction bases outside the gene matches: 7. The CDR3 sequence is 16 residues long. This chain's CDR3 is CATSDSRTGRADTQYF. The CDR3 coding sequence is TGTGCCACCAGTGATTCTAGGACAGGGCGTGCAGATACGCAGTATTTT.

The chain joins TRBV12-5 to TRBJ2-3, with 7 bases matching TRBD1. The CDR3 is 16 amino acids. Germline V gene lookup returns CDR1 LGHNT and CDR2 FRNRAP. The V and J ends lost 6 bases and 0 bases, in that order; junction bases with no gene match: 9. The DNA of the CDR3 is TGTGCTAGTGGGAAGATCACAGGGGTAAGCACAGATACGCAGTATTTT. This encodes CASGKITGVSTDTQYF.

The genes are TRBV6-6 and TRBJ1-1; possibly TRBD1 for D (6 bases). The CDR3 extends over 14 amino acids. The germline V and J ends were trimmed by 6 bases and 4 bases, with 15 bases remaining between them. Germline CDR1 and CDR2: MNHNY and SVGAGI (reference sequence). Written as DNA, the CDR3 is TGTGCCAGCAGGACAACAGGGTCGGGCACTGAAGCTTTCTTT. Translating it yields CASRTTGSGTEAFF.

The chain links TRBV12-3 or TRBV12-4 to TRBJ1-2, with a possible D match to TRBD1 (5 bases). This CDR3 contains 13 residues. V shed 5 bases and J shed 6 bases, with 13 bases lying between them. The CDR3 DNA reads as TGTGCCAGCAGTGACAGATTTATCGATGGCTACACCTTC. It specifies CASSDRFIDGYTF.

CDR3 protein: CASSITGFRGNQPQHF. DNA for the CDR3: TGTGCCAGTAGTATAACGGGCTTCAGGGGCAATCAGCCCCAGCATTTT. The V and J genes are TRBV19 and TRBJ1-5, with a weak D call TRBD1 (5 bases). V dropped 2 bases and J dropped 2 bases, with 13 bases sitting between them. The CDR3 sequence is 16 residues long. Germline V lookup: CDR1 LNHDA, CDR2 SQIVND (reference sequence).

The V gene is TRBV3-1 (or the pseudogene TRBV3-2), the J gene TRBJ2-7; D might be TRBD2 (6 bases). Trimming took 0 bases from V and 3 from J, leaving 24 bases between them. Germline V gene lookup returns CDR1 LGHDT and CDR2 YNNKEL (reference sequence). This CDR3 spans 19 amino acids. DNA of the CDR3: TGTGCCAGCAGCCAAGAAGGGCCCGGGACCGACAGCGGGTTCTACGAGCAGTACTTC. Amino acids: CASSQEGPGTDSGFYEQYF.

This chain connects TRBV7-8 to TRBJ2-1; 7 bases map to TRBD2. The CDR3 loop spans 16 amino acids. CDR1 and CDR2 from the germline V gene are SGHVS and FQNEAQ. The V and J ends lost 1 base and 0 bases, in that order; junction bases with no gene match: 3. The CDR3 sequence: CASSLEWGGSYNEQFF. The CDR3 nucleotides read TGTGCCAGCAGCTTAGAATGGGGGGGCTCCTACAATGAGCAGTTCTTC.

This chain links TRBV3-1 (or the pseudogene TRBV3-2) with TRBJ1-6, with 9 nucleotides matching TRBD1. Per germline, CDR1 LGHDT and CDR2 YNNKEL (reference sequence). J lost 6 bases, V lost 5 bases, and 2 bases had no gene match. The CDR3 totals 14 residues. CDR3 in amino acids: CASSRDRVNSPLHF. CDR3 in DNA: TGTGCCAGCAGCAGGGACAGGGTTAATTCACCCCTCCACTTT.